The T cell receptor beta chain described here comes from a study of blood T cell repertoires in COVID-19. Study at large: Nucleic acid was either cDNA or gDNA, and it came from T cells, B-cell-depleted T cells, or PBMCs.

The CDR3 spans 18 residues. The V segment lost 2 bases and the J segment 0 bases; nucleotides outside the gene matches: 5. Germline CDR1 is SGHRS and CDR2 is YFSETQ. Participants came from roughly 24 US areas, aged about 18 to 100 years. Recovery among Cohort 3 donors was established by two negative PCRs, clearance, or symptom resolution. The table came from immunoSEQ multiplex PCR; TCRdb's copy has only in-frame clones and leaves some out. The data show 300,000 or so clones, with 87% seen just once and approximately 0.99% held by the top ten. Specimen: PBMCs or T cells enriched from blood (not recorded which). The V call is TRBV5-1, the J call TRBJ2-2; 12 positions match TRBD2. The receptor comes from a young woman who had recovered from COVID-19. CDR3 coding DNA: TGCGCCAGCAGCTTCACGACTAGCGGGGGATCGAACACCGGGGAGCTGTTTTTT. Translating gives CASSFTTSGGSNTGELFF.